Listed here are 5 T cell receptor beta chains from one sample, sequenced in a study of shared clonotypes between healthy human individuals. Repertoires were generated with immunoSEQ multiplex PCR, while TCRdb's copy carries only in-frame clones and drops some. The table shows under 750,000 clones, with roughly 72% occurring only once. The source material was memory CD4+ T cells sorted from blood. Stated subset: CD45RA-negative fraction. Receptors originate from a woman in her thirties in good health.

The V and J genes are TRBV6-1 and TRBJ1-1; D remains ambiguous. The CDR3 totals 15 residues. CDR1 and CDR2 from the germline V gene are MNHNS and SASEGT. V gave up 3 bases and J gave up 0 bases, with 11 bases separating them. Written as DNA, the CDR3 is TGTGCCAGCAGTGACGTCGTCACCTTGAACACTGAAGCTTTCTTT. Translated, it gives CASSDVVTLNTEAFF.

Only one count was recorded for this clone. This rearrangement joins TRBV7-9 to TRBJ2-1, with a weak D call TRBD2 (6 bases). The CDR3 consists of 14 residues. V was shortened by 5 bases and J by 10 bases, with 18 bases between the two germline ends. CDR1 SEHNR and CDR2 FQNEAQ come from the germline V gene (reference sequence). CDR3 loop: CASSRGTGMGEQFF. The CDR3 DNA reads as TGTGCCAGCAGCCGGGGGACTGGGATGGGAGAGCAGTTCTTC.

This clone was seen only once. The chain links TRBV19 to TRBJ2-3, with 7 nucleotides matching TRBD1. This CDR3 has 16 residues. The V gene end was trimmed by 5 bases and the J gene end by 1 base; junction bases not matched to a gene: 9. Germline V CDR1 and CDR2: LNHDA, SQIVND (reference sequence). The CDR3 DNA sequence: TGTGCCAGTAGTGCCGAGACAGGGTCCGGCACAGATACGCAGTATTTT. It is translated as CASSAETGSGTDTQYF.

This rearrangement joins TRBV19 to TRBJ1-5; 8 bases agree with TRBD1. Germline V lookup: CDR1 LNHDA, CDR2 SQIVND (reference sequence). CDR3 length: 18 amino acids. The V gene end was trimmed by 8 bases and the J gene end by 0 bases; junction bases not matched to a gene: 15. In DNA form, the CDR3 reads TGTGCCAGTTCTGACAGGGGACCCTTAGAGGCTAGCAATCAGCCCCAGCATTTT. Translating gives CASSDRGPLEASNQPQHF.

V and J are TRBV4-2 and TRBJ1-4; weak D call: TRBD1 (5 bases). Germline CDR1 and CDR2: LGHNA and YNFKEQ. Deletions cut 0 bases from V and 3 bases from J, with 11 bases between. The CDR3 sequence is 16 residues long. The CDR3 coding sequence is TGTGCCAGCAGCCAAGATTCGCAGGGTCCTAATGAAAAACTGTTTTTT. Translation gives CASSQDSQGPNEKLFF.